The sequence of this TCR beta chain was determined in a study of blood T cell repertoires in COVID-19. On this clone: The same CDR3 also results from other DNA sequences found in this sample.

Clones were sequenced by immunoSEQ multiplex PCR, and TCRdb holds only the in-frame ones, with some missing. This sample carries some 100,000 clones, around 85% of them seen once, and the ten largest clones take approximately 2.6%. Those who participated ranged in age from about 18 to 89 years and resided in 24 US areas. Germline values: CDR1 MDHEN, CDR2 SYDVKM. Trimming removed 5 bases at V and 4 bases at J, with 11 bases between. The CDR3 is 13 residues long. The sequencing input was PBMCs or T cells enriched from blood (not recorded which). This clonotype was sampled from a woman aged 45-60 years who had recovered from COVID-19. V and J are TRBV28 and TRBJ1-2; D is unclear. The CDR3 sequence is CASSPTGSYGYTF. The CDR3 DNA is TGTGCCAGCAGTCCGACGGGGAGCTATGGCTACACCTTC.